A single sample gave rise to the 8 T cell receptor beta chains below, sequenced in a study of shared T cell receptors in the human thymus. Some clones are missing from TCRdb's copy, which holds only in-frame ones; the method was immunoSEQ multiplex PCR. The table has over 450,000 clones, about four fifths seen once; the top ten hold roughly 0.013%. Another study also made use of these data, one on human thymus T cells.

The sequencing sample was made of thymocytes. The receptors here all came from a boy under two years old with a congenital heart defect.

The chain couples TRBV15 to TRBJ2-3; TRBD2 might be the D (7 bases). CDR1 is LNHNV and CDR2 is YYDKDF in the germline V gene (reference sequence). Trimming removed 0 bases from V and 0 bases from J, with 25 bases in between. The CDR3 totals 21 residues. CDR3 residues: CATSRDRRDKRGGTSTDTQYF. The CDR3 DNA reads as TGTGCCACCAGCAGAGATCGACGGGACAAAAGGGGGGGGACTAGCACAGATACGCAGTATTTT.

The J gene is TRBJ2-2, the V gene TRBV4-1; TRBD1 aligns across 9 bases. CDR1 is MGHRA, CDR2 YSYEKL, per germline. Germline trimming cut 1 base from V and 4 bases from J; bases unmatched to any gene: 4. The length of the CDR3 is 16 residues. CDR3 residues: CASSQAGQGCTGELFF. The CDR3 DNA reads TGCGCCAGCAGCCAAGCGGGACAGGGTTGCACCGGGGAGCTGTTTTTT.

The chain uses TRBV6-1 and TRBJ1-5; D is perhaps TRBD1 (6 bases). The V end lost 1 base, the J end lost 4 bases, and 20 bases lay between the germline ends. Per germline, CDR1 MNHNS and CDR2 SASEGT. The CDR3 is 18 amino acids. In nucleotides, the CDR3 is TGTGCCAGCAGTGAAGAAGGGGGACACCTAGGTGAGAATCAGCCCCAGCATTTT. It specifies CASSEEGGHLGENQPQHF.

The chain employs TRBV14 and TRBJ1-1; D is possibly TRBD1 (5 bases). The CDR3 has 16 residues. Germline CDR1 reads SGHDN; CDR2 reads FVKESK. Trimming took 0 bases from V and 3 from J, leaving 14 bases between them. This CDR3 reads CASSQDPPWGDTEAFF. The CDR3, as DNA: TGTGCCAGCAGCCAAGATCCCCCCTGGGGGGACACTGAAGCTTTCTTT.

This chain connects TRBV19 to TRBJ2-3; 11 nucleotides line up with TRBD2. CDR1 and CDR2 from the germline V gene are LNHDA and SQIVND (reference sequence). The CDR3 spans 15 residues. Unmatched junction bases numbered 9, after V lost 8 bases and J lost 5 bases. The CDR3: CASGPTSGKEDTQYF. The DNA of the CDR3 is TGTGCCAGTGGGCCGACTAGCGGGAAGGAAGATACGCAGTATTTT.

This clone was observed a handful of times. V gene TRBV5-4 combines with J gene TRBJ2-6, with a tentative D call TRBD1 (5 bases). The CDR3 is 19 amino acids. The ends were cut back, 6 bases at V and 0 bases at J, with 22 bases in the middle. Germline CDR1 and CDR2: SGHNT and YYREEE (reference sequence). The DNA of the CDR3 is TGTGCCAGCATGGAAAAGCTAGGGGCTTTTTACTCTGGGGCCAACGTCCTGACTTTC. Protein product: CASMEKLGAFYSGANVLTF.

This clone was detected only a few times. This chain uses TRBV6-4 with TRBJ2-1; 14 bases map to TRBD2. J lost 6 bases, V lost 6 bases, and 7 bases had no gene match. Germline V gene data show CDR1 as MRHNA and CDR2 as SNTAGT. The CDR3 has 16 residues. In DNA form, the CDR3 reads TGTGCCAGCAGGAATGGGACTAGCGGGAGTCCCAATGAGCAGTTCTTC. Translating it yields CASRNGTSGSPNEQFF.

This clone was counted only a few times. The CDR3 coding sequence is TGTGCCAGCAGCCGACAGGGGTATGGCTACACCTTC. This sequence encodes CASSRQGYGYTF. The chain carries TRBV14 and TRBJ1-2; TRBD1 agrees at 8 bases. The ends lost 4 bases at V and 5 bases at J; junction bases unmatched: 0. This CDR3 contains 12 residues. CDR1 is SGHDN, CDR2 FVKESK, per germline.